This T cell receptor (beta chain) was identified in a study of T cells in Graves' hyperthyroidism and ophthalmopathy. This clonotype was counted only a few times. RNA transcripts served as the template for amplifying TCR beta CDR3 regions. The primer set for the first-round RT-PCR of the TCR CDR3 was HTBI. TCRdb fed the multiplex PCR reads into MiXCR, producing one record per CDR3 protein. Of hundreds of thousands of distinct CDR3 sequences in the sample, about 17% are singletons; the top ten hold 15% to 20%. The CDR3 is 15 amino acids. CDR1 MNHEY and CDR2 SVGAGI come from the germline V gene. The V end was cut by 0 bases, the J end by 1 base, with 7 bases between.

The rearrangement joins TRBV6-5 to TRBJ1-5; no definite D call. Sequenced sample: blood. The TCR sequence derives from a woman between 45 and 65 years old with Graves' hyperthyroidism that later progressed to Graves' ophthalmopathy. The chain's CDR3 is CASSYSGQSNQPQHF. CDR3 sequence (DNA): TGTGCCAGCAGTTACTCGGGCCAAAGCAATCAGCCCCAGCATTTT.